This TCR beta chain was recorded in a study of blood T cell repertoires in COVID-19 (TCRdb year 2020). For the wider study: Samples from collaborators originated in the United States, Italy and Spain and spanned both the acute and convalescent phases of COVID-19. The samples were drawn from two sources: the first 160 participants of the ongoing ImmuneRACE study, and over 950 subjects contributed by 6 global collaborators. Where available, HLA class I and class II types were obtained from metadata supplied by the sample provider rather than from assay-based typing. Deeply sampled blood TCRbeta repertoires from subjects exposed to, actively infected with, or recovered from COVID-19 were included in the dataset. The material from the prospective study consisted of cDNA or gDNA derived from T cells, B-cell-depleted T cells, or PBMCs. The sample metadata nearly always contained a de-identified subject ID, COVID-19 status, age in years and sex. The repertoires were released in a freely available public database intended as a resource for research on the immune response to SARS-CoV-2.

As concerns this clone: What this receptor recognizes is not known. Nothing much larger sits one base from this clone, and base qualities are not available.

TCRbeta CDR3 regions were amplified from genomic DNA by means of the immunoSEQ Assay, a bias-controlled multiplex PCR. Per the source publication's procedure: The number of nucleated cells in each sample was estimated from the amplification of reference gene primers within the assay. To quantify the absolute abundance of each unique TCRbeta CDR3 rearrangement, sequence reads were collapsed and filtered. For each sample, productive Simpson clonality was calculated by taking the square root of Simpson's diversity index across productive rearrangements. In TCRdb, the immuneACCESS table is reduced to in-frame sequences with V and J assigned. These tables do not hold every clone; where another copy was compared, an unresolved V gene accounts for under half, and the others remain unexplained. V and J calls and clone size are given by that table; D and trimming were obtained from the DNA. Present in this sample are about 180,000 clones, more than 65% of which were seen just once. The top ten clones comprise 15% to 20% of the sample.

Paper-wide results and their limitations: The amount of clinical and demographic metadata varied by source and participant and was provided uncurated.

Including the terminal cysteine and phenylalanine, the CDR3 comprises 15 residues. Left in the record is the CDR3 DNA by itself, 45 bases read in frame from the first base. V is pared back by 6 bases and J by 2 bases, with 17 bases lying between the germline termini. CDR1 MDHEN and CDR2 SYDVKM are derived from the germline V gene. Participants in the prospective study were enrolled through a virtual design, were aged roughly 18 to 95 years, and lived in 24 United States geographic areas. Cohort assignment in the prospective study relied on participant-reported clinical history from a screening survey and a study questionnaire. ImmuneRACE Cohort 3 recovered participants were defined by two consecutive negative NP/OP PCR tests, healthcare professional clearance, or symptom resolution. In the prospective study, whole blood, serum and a nasopharyngeal or oropharyngeal swab were collected from each participant by mobile phlebotomists. Participants in the prospective study had the option to provide additional blood draws and questionnaires over an approximately 2-month period. Prospective study blood samples were shipped either frozen or at room temperature before DNA extraction.

The sample taken for sequencing was PBMCs or T cells enriched from blood (not recorded which). The chain employs TRBV28 and TRBJ2-7; perhaps TRBD1 is the D gene, with 6 bases matching. The TCR originated in a man in his 60s who had recovered from COVID-19. The nucleotide sequence reads as follows: TGTGCCAGCAGCCCGACAGGAATCCCGCCCTACGAGCAGTACTTC. The resulting protein is CASSPTGIPPYEQYF.